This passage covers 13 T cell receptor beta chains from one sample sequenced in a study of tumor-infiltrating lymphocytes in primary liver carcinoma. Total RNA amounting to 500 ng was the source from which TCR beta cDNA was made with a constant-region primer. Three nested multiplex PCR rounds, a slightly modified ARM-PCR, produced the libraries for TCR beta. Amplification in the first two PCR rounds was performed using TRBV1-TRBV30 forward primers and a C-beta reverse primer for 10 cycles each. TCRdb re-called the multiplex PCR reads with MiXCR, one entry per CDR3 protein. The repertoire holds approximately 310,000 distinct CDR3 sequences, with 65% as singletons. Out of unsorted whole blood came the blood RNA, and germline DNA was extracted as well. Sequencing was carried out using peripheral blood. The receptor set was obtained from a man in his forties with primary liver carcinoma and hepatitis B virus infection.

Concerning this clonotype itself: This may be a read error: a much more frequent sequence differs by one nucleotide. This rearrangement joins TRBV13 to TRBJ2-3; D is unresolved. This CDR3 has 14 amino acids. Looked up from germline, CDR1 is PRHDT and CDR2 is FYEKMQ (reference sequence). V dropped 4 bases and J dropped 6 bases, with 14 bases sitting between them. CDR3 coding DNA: TGTGCCAGCAGCTCTACTTGCGAAGGGGATACGCAGTATTTT. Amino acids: CASSSTCEGDTQYF.

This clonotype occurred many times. CDR3 sequence reads: CSVQGTNTGELFF. DNA for the CDR3: TGCAGCGTTCAGGGGACGAACACCGGGGAGCTGTTTTTT. J is TRBJ2-2 and V is TRBV29-1; TRBD1 is a possible D gene (6 bases). The germline V gene encodes CDR1 SQVTM and CDR2 ANQGSEA. There are 13 residues in the CDR3. The V gene lost 5 bases and the J gene lost 0 bases, with 7 bases spanning the gap.

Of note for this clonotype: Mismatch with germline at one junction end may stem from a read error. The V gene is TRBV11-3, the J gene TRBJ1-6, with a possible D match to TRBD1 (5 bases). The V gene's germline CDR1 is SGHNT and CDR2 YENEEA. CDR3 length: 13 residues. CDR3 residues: CASSDGTGSPFHF. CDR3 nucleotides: TGTGCCAGTAGCGACGGGACGGGATCACCCTTCCACTTT.

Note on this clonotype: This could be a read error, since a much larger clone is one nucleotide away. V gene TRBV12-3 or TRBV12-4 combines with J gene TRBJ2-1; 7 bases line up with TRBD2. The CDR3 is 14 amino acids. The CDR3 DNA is TGTGCCACCAGTTTAGCGCAGGGACTAAATGAGCAGTTCTTC. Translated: CATSLAQGLNEQFF.

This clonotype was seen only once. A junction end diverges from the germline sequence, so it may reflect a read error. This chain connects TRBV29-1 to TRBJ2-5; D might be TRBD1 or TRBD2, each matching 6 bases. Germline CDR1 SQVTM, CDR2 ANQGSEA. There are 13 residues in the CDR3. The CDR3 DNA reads TGCAACGTTGATGAGGGGGGCCAAGAGACCCAGTACTTC. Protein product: CNVDEGGQETQYF. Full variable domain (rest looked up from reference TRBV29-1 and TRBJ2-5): SAVISQKPSRDICQRGTSLTIQCQVDSQVTMMFWYRQQPGQSLTLIATANQGSEATYESGFVIDKFPISRPNLTFSTLTVSNMSPEDSSIYLCNVDEGGQETQYFGPGTRLLVL.

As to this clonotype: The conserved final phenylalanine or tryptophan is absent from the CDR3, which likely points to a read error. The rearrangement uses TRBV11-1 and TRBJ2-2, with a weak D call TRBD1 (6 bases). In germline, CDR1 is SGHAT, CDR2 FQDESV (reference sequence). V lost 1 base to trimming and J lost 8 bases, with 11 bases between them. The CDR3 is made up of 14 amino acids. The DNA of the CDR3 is TGTGCCAGCAGCTTAGGCAGGGGCACAGGGGAGCTGTTTTCT. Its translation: CASSLGRGTGELFS.

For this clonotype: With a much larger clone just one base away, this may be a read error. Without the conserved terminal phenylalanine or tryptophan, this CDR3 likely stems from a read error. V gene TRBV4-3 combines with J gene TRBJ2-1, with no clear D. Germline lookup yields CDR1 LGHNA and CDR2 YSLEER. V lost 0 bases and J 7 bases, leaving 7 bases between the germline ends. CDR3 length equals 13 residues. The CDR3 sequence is CASSQDQGNEQFI. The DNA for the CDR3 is TGCGCCAGCAGCCAAGATCAAGGGAATGAGCAGTTCATC.

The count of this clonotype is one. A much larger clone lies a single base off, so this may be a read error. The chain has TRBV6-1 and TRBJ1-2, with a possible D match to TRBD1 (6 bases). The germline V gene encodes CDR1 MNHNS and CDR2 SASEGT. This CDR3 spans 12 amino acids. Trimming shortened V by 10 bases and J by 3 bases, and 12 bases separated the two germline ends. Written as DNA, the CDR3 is TGTGCCATCTCAGGGGCCGACTATGGCTACACCTTC. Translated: CAISGADYGYTF.

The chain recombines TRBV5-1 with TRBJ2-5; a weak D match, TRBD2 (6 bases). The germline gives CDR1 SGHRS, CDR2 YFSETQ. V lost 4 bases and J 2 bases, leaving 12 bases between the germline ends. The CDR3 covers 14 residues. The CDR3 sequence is CASSGGTQQETQYF. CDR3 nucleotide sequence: TGCGCCAGCAGCGGCGGGACTCAACAAGAGACCCAGTACTTC.

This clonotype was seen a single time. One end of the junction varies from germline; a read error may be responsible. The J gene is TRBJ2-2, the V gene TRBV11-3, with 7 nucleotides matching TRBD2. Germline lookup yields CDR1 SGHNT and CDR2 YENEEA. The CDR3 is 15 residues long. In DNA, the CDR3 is TGTGTCAGCAGCTTAGGACTAGTGGACACCGGGGAGCTATTTTTT. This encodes CVSSLGLVDTGELFF.

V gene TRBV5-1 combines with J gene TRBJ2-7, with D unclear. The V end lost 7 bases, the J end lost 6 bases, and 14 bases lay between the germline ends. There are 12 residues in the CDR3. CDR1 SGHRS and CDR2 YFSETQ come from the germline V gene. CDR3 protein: CASPEPAREQYF. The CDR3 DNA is TGCGCCAGCCCTGAGCCGGCTCGCGAGCAGTACTTC.

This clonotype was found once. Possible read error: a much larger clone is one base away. The CDR3 coding sequence is TGTGCCGGCAGTTTCCAGAATTCACCCCTCCACTTT. Translating it yields CAGSFQNSPLHF. The gene calls are TRBV6-5 and TRBJ1-6; D unclear. The CDR3 spans 12 residues. The germline gives CDR1 MNHEY, CDR2 SVGAGI.

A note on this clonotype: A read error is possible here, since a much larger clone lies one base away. The chain's CDR3 is CASSLGQHSEQYF. Written as DNA, the CDR3 is TGCGCCAGCAGCCTGGGACAGCATAGCGAGCAGTACTTC. The V and J genes are TRBV4-1 and TRBJ2-7, with 7 bases fitting TRBD1. Losses at the gene ends were 4 bases for V and 6 bases for J; bases not matched to a gene: 6. The CDR3 is 13 residues long. Germline V lookup: CDR1 MGHRA, CDR2 YSYEKL.